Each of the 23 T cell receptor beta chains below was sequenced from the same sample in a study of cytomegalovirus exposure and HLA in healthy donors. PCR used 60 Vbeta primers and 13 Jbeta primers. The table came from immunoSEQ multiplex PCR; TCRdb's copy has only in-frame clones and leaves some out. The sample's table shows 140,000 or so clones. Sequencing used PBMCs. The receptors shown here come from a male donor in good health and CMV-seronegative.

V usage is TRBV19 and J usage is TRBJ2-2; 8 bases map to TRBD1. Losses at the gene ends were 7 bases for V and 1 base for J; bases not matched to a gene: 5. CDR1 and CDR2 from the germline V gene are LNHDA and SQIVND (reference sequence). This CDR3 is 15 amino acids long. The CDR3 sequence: CASKVGTGNTGELFF. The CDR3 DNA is TGTGCCAGTAAGGTGGGGACAGGGAACACCGGGGAGCTGTTTTTT.

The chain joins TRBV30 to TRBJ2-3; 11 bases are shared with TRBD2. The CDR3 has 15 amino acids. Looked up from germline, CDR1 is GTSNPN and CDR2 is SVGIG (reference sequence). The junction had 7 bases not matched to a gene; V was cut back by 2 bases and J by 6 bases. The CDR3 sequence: CAWSPFSGGADTQYF. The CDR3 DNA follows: TGTGCCTGGAGTCCTTTTAGCGGGGGGGCTGATACGCAGTATTTT.

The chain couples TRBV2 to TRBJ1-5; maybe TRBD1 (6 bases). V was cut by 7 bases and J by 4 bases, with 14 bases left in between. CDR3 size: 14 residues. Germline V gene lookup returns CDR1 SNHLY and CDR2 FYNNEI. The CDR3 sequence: CASTPDRSNQPQHF. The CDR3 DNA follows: TGTGCCAGCACCCCCGACAGGTCAAATCAGCCCCAGCATTTT.

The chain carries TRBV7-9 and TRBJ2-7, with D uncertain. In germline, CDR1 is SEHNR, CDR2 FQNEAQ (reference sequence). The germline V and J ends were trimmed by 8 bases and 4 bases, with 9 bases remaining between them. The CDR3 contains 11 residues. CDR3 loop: CASEHGYEQYF. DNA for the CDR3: TGTGCCAGCGAACACGGGTACGAGCAGTACTTC.

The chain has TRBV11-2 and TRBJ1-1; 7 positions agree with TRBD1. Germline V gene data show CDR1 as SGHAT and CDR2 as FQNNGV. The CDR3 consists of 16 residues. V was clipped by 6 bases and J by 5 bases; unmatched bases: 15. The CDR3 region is CASRRTIQGTGTEAFF. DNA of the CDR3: TGTGCCAGCAGGCGAACTATACAGGGGACGGGGACTGAAGCTTTCTTT.

CDR3 in DNA: TGTGCCAGCAGCTTGGGGACTAGCGCCTCCGAGCAGTACTTC. Translated: CASSLGTSASEQYF. The rearrangement links TRBV5-6 to TRBJ2-7, with 9 bases aligning to TRBD2. This CDR3 has 14 amino acids. The junction had 4 bases not matched to a gene; V was cut back by 0 bases and J by 6 bases. Germline assignment: CDR1 SGHDT and CDR2 YYEEEE. Combining the CDR3 with reference TRBV5-6 and TRBJ2-7 gives the whole variable domain DAGVTQSPTHLIKTRGQQVTLRCSPKSGHDTVSWYQQALGQGPQFIFQYYEEEERQRGNFPDRFSGHQFPNYSSELNVNALLLGDSALYLCASSLGTSASEQYFGPGTRLTVT.

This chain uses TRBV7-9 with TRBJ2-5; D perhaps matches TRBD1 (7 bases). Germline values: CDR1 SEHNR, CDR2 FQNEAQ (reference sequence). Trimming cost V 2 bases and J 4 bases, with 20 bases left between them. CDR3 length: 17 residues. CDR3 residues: CASSLPRGAQGGETQYF. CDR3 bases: TGTGCCAGCAGCTTACCAAGGGGGGCCCAGGGGGGAGAGACCCAGTACTTC. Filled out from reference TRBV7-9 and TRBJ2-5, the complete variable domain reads DTGVSQNPRHKITKRGQNVTFRCDPISEHNRLYWYRQTLGQGPEFLTYFQNEAQLEKSRLLSDRFSAERPKGSFSTLEIQRTEQGDSAMYLCASSLPRGAQGGETQYFGPGTRLLVL.

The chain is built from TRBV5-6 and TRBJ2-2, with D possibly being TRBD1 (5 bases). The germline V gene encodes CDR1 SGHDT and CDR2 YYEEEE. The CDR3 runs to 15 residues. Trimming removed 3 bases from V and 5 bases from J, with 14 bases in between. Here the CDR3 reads CASSYTGRVTGELFF. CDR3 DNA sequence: TGTGCCAGCAGCTATACAGGCAGGGTGACCGGGGAGCTGTTTTTT.

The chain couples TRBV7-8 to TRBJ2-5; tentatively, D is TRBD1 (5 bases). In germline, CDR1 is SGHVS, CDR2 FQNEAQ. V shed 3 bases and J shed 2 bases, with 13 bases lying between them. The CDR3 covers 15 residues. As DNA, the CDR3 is TGTGCCAGCAGCTTTGGGCTGGGGCCTCAAGAGACCCAGTACTTC. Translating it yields CASSFGLGPQETQYF.

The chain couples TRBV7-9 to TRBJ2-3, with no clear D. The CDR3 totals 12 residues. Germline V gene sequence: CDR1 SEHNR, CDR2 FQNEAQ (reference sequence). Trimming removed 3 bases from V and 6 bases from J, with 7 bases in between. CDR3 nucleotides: TGTGCCAGCAGCTTTATCCCGGATACGCAGTATTTT. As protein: CASSFIPDTQYF.

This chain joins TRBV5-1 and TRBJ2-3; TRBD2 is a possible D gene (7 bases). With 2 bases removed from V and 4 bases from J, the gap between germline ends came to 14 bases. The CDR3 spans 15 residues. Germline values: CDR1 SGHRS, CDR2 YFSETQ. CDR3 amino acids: CASSLYGGAADTQYF. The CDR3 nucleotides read TGCGCCAGCAGCTTATATGGGGGGGCCGCAGATACGCAGTATTTT.

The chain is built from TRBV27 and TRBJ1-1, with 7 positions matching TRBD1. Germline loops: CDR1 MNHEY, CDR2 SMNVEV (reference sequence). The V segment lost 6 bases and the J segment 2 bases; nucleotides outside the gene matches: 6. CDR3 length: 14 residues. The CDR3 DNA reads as TGTGCCAGCAGACCGGGACAGAGAAACACTGAAGCTTTCTTT. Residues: CASRPGQRNTEAFF.

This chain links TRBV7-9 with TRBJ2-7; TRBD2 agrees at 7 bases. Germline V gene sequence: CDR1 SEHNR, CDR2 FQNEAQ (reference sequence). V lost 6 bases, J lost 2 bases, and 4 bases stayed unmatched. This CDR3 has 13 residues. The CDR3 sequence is CASRGGLAYEQYF. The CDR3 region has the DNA TGTGCCAGCAGGGGCGGACTAGCCTACGAGCAGTACTTC.

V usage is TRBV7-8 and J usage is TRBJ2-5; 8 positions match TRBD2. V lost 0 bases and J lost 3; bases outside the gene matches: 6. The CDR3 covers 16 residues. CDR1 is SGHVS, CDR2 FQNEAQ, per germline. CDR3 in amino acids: CASSLAIYSGEETQYF. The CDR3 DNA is TGTGCCAGCAGCTTAGCTATCTATAGCGGGGAAGAGACCCAGTACTTC.

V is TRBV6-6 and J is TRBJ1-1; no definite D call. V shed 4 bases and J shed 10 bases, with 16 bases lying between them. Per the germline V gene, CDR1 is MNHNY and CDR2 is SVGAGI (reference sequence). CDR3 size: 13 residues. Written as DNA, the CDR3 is TGTGCCAGCAGTTCCCACCCCCAAGCAGGAGCTTTCTTT. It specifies CASSSHPQAGAFF.

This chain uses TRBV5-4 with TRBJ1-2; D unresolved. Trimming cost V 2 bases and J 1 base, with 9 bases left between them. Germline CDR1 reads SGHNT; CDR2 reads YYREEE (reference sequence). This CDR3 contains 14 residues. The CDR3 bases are TGTGCCAGCAGCTTAAAACGGTTTAACTATGGCTACACCTTC. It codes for CASSLKRFNYGYTF.

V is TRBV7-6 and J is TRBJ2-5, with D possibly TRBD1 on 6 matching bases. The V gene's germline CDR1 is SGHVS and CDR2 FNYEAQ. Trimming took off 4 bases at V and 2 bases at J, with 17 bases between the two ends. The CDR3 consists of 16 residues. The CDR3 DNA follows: TGTGCCAGCAGCTGGGAGACAGGTAGGGGGCAAGAGACCCAGTACTTC. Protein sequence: CASSWETGRGQETQYF.

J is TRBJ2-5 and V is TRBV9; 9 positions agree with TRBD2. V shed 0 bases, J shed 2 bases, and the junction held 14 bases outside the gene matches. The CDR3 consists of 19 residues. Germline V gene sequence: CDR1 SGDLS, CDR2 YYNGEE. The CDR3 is CASSVGAGGRSTPQETQYF. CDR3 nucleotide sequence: TGTGCCAGCAGCGTAGGGGCGGGGGGGCGCTCCACTCCTCAAGAGACCCAGTACTTC.

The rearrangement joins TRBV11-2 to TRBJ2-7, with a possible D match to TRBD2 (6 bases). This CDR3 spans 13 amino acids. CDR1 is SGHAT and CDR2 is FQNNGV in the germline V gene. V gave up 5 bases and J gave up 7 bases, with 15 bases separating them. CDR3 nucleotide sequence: TGTGCCAGCAGCCTGGGACTTGGGGTGGAGCAGTACTTC. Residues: CASSLGLGVEQYF.

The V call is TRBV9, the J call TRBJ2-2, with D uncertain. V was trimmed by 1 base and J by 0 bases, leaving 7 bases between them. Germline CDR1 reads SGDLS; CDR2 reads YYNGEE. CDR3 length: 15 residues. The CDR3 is CASSVTAANTGELFF. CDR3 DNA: TGTGCCAGCAGCGTAACAGCCGCGAACACCGGGGAGCTGTTTTTT.

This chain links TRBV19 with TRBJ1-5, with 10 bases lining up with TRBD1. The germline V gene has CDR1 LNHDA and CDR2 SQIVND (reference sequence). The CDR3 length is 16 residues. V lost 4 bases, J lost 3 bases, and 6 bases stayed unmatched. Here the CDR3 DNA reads TGTGCCAGTAGTACGAGACAGGGGGCTGACAATCAGCCCCAGCATTTT. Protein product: CASSTRQGADNQPQHF.

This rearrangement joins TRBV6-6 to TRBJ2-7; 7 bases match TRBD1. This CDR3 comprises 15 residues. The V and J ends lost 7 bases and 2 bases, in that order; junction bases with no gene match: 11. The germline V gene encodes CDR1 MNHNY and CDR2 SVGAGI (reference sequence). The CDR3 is CASIRRQGVPYEQYF. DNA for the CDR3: TGTGCCAGCATTCGCCGACAGGGAGTCCCCTACGAGCAGTACTTC.

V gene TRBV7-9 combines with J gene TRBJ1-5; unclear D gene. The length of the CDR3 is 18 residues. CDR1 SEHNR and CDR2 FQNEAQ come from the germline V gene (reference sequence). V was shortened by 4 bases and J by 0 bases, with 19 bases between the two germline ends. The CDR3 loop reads CASSSQFDTLYSNQPQHF. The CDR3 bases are TGTGCCAGCAGCTCCCAGTTCGACACCTTGTATAGCAATCAGCCCCAGCATTTT.